This passage covers 10 T cell receptor beta chains from one sample sequenced in a study of graft-versus-host responses after intestinal transplantation. What these receptors recognize is not known. TCRdb's copy holds only in-frame clones and misses some; the assay was immunoSEQ multiplex PCR. The sample shows roughly 73,000 clones, about nine tenths of them seen only once. The specimen was unstimulated CD8+ T cells sorted from spleen or lymph node cells, collected before transplant. These receptors were collected from a human donor who was the organ donor for an intestinal transplant.

The J gene is TRBJ1-2, the V gene TRBV19; unclear D gene. The CDR3 totals 11 residues. V shed 3 bases and J shed 11 bases, with 10 bases lying between them. From germline, CDR1 is LNHDA and CDR2 SQIVND (reference sequence). The CDR3 here is CASSMGLLYTF. The CDR3 DNA reads as TGTGCCAGTAGTATGGGCCTGCTTTACACCTTC.

The rearrangement joins TRBV19 to TRBJ1-2; D call uncertain. Looked up from germline, CDR1 is LNHDA and CDR2 is SQIVND (reference sequence). V was pared by 4 bases and J by 2 bases, with 20 bases between. The CDR3 is made up of 17 amino acids. In DNA, the CDR3 is TGTGCCAGTAGTAGGGAGGGATCGCAAGTAAAAAACTATGGCTACACCTTC. Translating it yields CASSREGSQVKNYGYTF. Filled out from reference TRBV19 and TRBJ1-2, the complete variable domain reads DGGITQSPKYLFRKEGQNVTLSCEQNLNHDAMYWYRQDPGQGLRLIYYSQIVNDFQKGDIAEGYSVSREKKESFPLTVTSAQKNPTAFYLCASSREGSQVKNYGYTFGSGTRLTVV.

The V gene is TRBV5-4, the J gene TRBJ1-2; 10 bases map to TRBD1. Trimming cost V 6 bases and J 2 bases; bases outside gene matches: 4. The CDR3 contains 14 residues. Germline lookup yields CDR1 SGHNT and CDR2 YYREEE (reference sequence). The CDR3: CASTRGQGNYGYTF. CDR3 nucleotides: TGTGCCAGCACCAGGGGACAGGGGAACTATGGCTACACCTTC.

The chain is built from TRBV27 and TRBJ2-1; 9 bases map to TRBD1. With V trimmed by 3 bases and J by 8 bases, 8 bases remained unmatched. This CDR3 has 15 amino acids. CDR1 and CDR2 from the germline V gene are MNHEY and SMNVEV (reference sequence). CDR3 residues: CASSFGTGTQDEQFF. In DNA, the CDR3 is TGTGCCAGCAGTTTCGGGACAGGGACCCAAGATGAGCAGTTCTTC.

This rearrangement joins TRBV6-1 to TRBJ2-7; D gene uncertain. Germline assignment: CDR1 MNHNS and CDR2 SASEGT. Trimming cost V 3 bases and J 4 bases, with 10 bases left between them. The CDR3 is made up of 13 amino acids. CDR3 nucleotide sequence: TGTGCCAGCAGTGATAGTGTGGATTACGAGCAGTACTTC. The encoded protein is CASSDSVDYEQYF.

J is TRBJ1-6 and V is TRBV7-3, with a possible D match to TRBD1 (5 bases). CDR1 is SGHTA and CDR2 is FQGTGA in the germline V gene. CDR3 length equals 18 residues. V gave up 0 bases and J gave up 4 bases, with 16 bases separating them. CDR3 amino acids: CASSLTGLAQGYNSPLHF. The CDR3 DNA is TGTGCCAGCAGCTTAACGGGACTCGCCCAGGGTTATAATTCACCCCTCCACTTT.

The gene calls are TRBV28 and TRBJ1-4, with unresolved D. Trimming left V 7 bases short and J 4 bases short, with 13 bases between. The CDR3 is 14 amino acids. Germline assignment: CDR1 MDHEN and CDR2 SYDVKM. The CDR3 here is CASTTDGFNEKLFF. Written as DNA, the CDR3 is TGTGCCAGCACTACAGACGGGTTTAATGAAAAACTGTTTTTT.

This clone was detected a few times. This chain links TRBV7-9 with TRBJ2-1, with D unresolved. CDR1 and CDR2 from the germline V gene are SEHNR and FQNEAQ (reference sequence). Between the trimmed V and J ends, which lost 7 bases and 5 bases, there was a span of 3 bases. This CDR3 region has 10 residues. CDR3 nucleotide sequence: TGTGCCAGCATGCACAATGAGCAGTTCTTC. Translated: CASMHNEQFF.

The chain is built from TRBV5-1 and TRBJ2-7; tentatively, D is TRBD2 (6 bases). This CDR3 contains 13 residues. V gave up 1 base and J gave up 2 bases, with 7 bases separating them. Germline V lookup: CDR1 SGHRS, CDR2 YFSETQ. The chain's CDR3 is CASSLSGAYEQYF. The CDR3 region has the DNA TGCGCCAGCAGCTTGTCGGGGGCCTACGAGCAGTACTTC.

This clone was counted only a few times. The chain carries TRBV7-3 and TRBJ2-1, with D tentatively TRBD1 or TRBD2 (5 bases each). The CDR3 totals 17 residues. The V gene lost 5 bases and the J gene lost 3 bases, with 20 bases spanning the gap. Germline values: CDR1 SGHTA, CDR2 FQGTGA. The CDR3 loop reads CASSPNPVGTIYNEQFF. In DNA, the CDR3 is TGTGCCAGCAGCCCAAACCCTGTGGGGACCATCTACAATGAGCAGTTCTTC.